The 22 T cell receptor beta chains given below trace back to one sample, sequenced in a study of identical twins. TCRdb reanalysed the 5' RACE reads using MiXCR and keeps one entry per CDR3 protein. The sample has just over 450,000 distinct CDR3 sequences; over 12% are singletons. These records were also assigned to another study, of yellow fever vaccine responses in identical twins.

Sequences were obtained from CD4+ T cells sorted from blood. The receptors come from a young woman in good health.

This clonotype was observed a handful of times. This chain links TRBV7-6 with TRBJ2-5, with TRBD1 identical over 7 bases. Trimming cost V 4 bases and J 5 bases; bases outside gene matches: 10. CDR3 length: 15 residues. CDR1 and CDR2 from the germline V gene are SGHVS and FNYEAQ. The CDR3 spells CASSSGTAHMETQYF. CDR3 DNA sequence: TGTGCCAGCAGCTCCGGGACAGCTCACATGGAGACCCAGTACTTC. Drawing the rest from reference TRBV7-6 and TRBJ2-5, the complete variable domain is GAGVSQSPRYKVTKRGQDVALRCDPISGHVSLYWYRQALGQGPEFLTYFNYEAQQDKSGLPNDRFSAERPEGSISTLTIQRTEQRDSAMYRCASSSGTAHMETQYFGPGTRLLVL.

In its sample, this clonotype was seen a few times. The gene calls are TRBV7-2 and TRBJ2-7, with D unresolved. CDR1 and CDR2 from the germline V gene are SGHTA and FQGNSA. There are 11 residues in the CDR3. V was clipped by 5 bases and J by 9 bases, with 11 bases between them. CDR3 region: CASSQRRGQYF. The DNA for the CDR3 is TGTGCCAGCAGCCAACGGCGTGGGCAGTACTTC.

The sample holds a few counts of this clonotype. The chain joins TRBV2 to TRBJ1-1; D uncertain. Trimming shortened V by 6 bases and J by 0 bases, and 11 bases separated the two germline ends. The germline V gene has CDR1 SNHLY and CDR2 FYNNEI. This CDR3 spans 14 amino acids. The CDR3 nucleotides read TGTGCCAGCAGCACACAGTCCATGAACACTGAAGCTTTCTTT. Translation: CASSTQSMNTEAFF.

There are a few counts of this clonotype. This chain uses TRBV2 with TRBJ2-1; D remains unclear. V lost 3 bases and J 6 bases, leaving 18 bases between the germline ends. Germline CDR1 reads SNHLY; CDR2 reads FYNNEI. This CDR3 has 16 residues. CDR3: CASSEGLHVWGNEQFF. CDR3 in DNA: TGTGCCAGCAGTGAGGGGTTACACGTATGGGGCAATGAGCAGTTCTTC.

A few counts support this clonotype. This rearrangement joins TRBV28 to TRBJ2-7; perhaps TRBD2 as D (6 bases). Per the germline V gene, CDR1 is MDHEN and CDR2 is SYDVKM. The germline V and J ends were trimmed by 5 bases and 3 bases, with 17 bases remaining between them. The CDR3 consists of 15 residues. The CDR3 loop reads CASSPGASARYEQYF. The CDR3 DNA reads as TGTGCCAGCAGTCCCGGCGCTAGCGCGCGCTACGAGCAGTACTTC. Looking up the rest from reference TRBV28 and TRBJ2-7 gives the full variable domain: DVKVTQSSRYLVKRTGEKVFLECVQDMDHENMFWYRQDPGLGLRLIYFSYDVKMKEKGDIPEGYSVSREKKERFSLILESASTNQTSMYLCASSPGASARYEQYFGPGTRLTVT.

The chain employs TRBV7-2 and TRBJ1-2; a possible D gene is TRBD1 (5 bases). Germline V gene data show CDR1 as SGHTA and CDR2 as FQGNSA. There are 14 residues in the CDR3. V was cut by 1 base and J by 4 bases, with 10 bases left in between. CDR3 in amino acids: CASSLGTGAYGYTF. CDR3 in DNA: TGTGCCAGCAGCTTAGGCACAGGCGCCTATGGCTACACCTTC.

This chain connects TRBV20-1 to TRBJ1-5; TRBD1 might be the D (5 bases). The CDR3 totals 13 residues. Germline CDR1 is DFQATT and CDR2 is SNEGSKA (reference sequence). Deletions cut 5 bases from V and 6 bases from J, with 14 bases between. The chain's CDR3 is CSAVRDVGQPQHF. For the CDR3, the DNA is TGCAGTGCTGTCAGGGACGTTGGTCAGCCCCAGCATTTT.

This clonotype was seen a few times. The rearrangement uses TRBV21-1 and TRBJ2-7. TRBV21-1 is described as a pseudogene. The CDR3 extends over 18 amino acids. The CDR3 region is CASSNRLHFQGASYEQYF. The CDR3 bases are TGTGCCAGCAGCAACCGGTTACATTTCCAGGGAGCGTCCTACGAGCAGTACTTC.

This clonotype has only one observation. This chain joins TRBV2 and TRBJ2-3; D is undetermined. The CDR3 sequence is 12 residues long. Between the trimmed V and J ends, which lost 3 bases and 8 bases, there was a span of 9 bases. Germline-derived CDR1 and CDR2 are SNHLY and FYNNEI. DNA for the CDR3: TGTGCCAGCAGTGAGTTAGAAGCTACGCAGTATTTT. Residues: CASSELEATQYF.

This clonotype was counted a few times. The rearrangement links TRBV6-2 or TRBV6-3 to TRBJ1-5; D gene unclear. From germline, CDR1 is MNHEY and CDR2 SVGEGT. There are 13 residues in the CDR3. V gave up 2 bases and J gave up 5 bases, with 7 bases separating them. The DNA for the CDR3 is TGTGCCAGCAGTTACGTTGGGCATCAGCCCCAGCATTTT. Protein: CASSYVGHQPQHF.

This clonotype was found a few times. The rearrangement links TRBV30 to TRBJ2-2; 8 bases agree with TRBD1. J gave up 5 bases and V 1 base, and 6 bases lay outside the gene matches. The CDR3 extends over 15 amino acids. The germline V gene encodes CDR1 GTSNPN and CDR2 SVGIG (reference sequence). The DNA of the CDR3 is TGTGCCTGGAGTGAAAGGACAGGGAGGACCGGGGAGCTGTTTTTT. It yields the protein CAWSERTGRTGELFF.

The chain carries TRBV12-3 or TRBV12-4 and TRBJ2-5; D is unresolved. The length of the CDR3 is 15 residues. V was clipped by 1 base and J by 3 bases, with 12 bases between them. The CDR3 nucleotides read TGTGCCAGCAGTTTAGGGACCACTGCCGAAGAGACCCAGTACTTC. This sequence encodes CASSLGTTAEETQYF.

The CDR3 sequence: CASSQPSGQGRQYF. DNA of the CDR3: TGCGCCAGCAGCCAGCCCTCGGGACAGGGCCGACAGTATTTT. The chain links TRBV4-3 to TRBJ2-3; 9 bases are shared with TRBD1. This CDR3 spans 14 amino acids. The V and J ends lost 3 bases and 12 bases, in that order; junction bases with no gene match: 10. Germline CDR1 and CDR2: LGHNA and YSLEER.

The sample holds many counts of this clonotype. CDR3 sequence: CASSLANVNTEAFF. The CDR3 DNA follows: TGCGCCAGCAGCTTGGCCAACGTGAACACTGAAGCTTTCTTT. V usage is TRBV5-1 and J usage is TRBJ1-1; D is unclear. Trimming took 0 bases from V and 0 from J, leaving 6 bases between them. Germline-derived CDR1 and CDR2 are SGHRS and YFSETQ. The CDR3 is 14 residues long.

The chain links TRBV15 to TRBJ2-3, with 7 bases that match TRBD2. From germline, CDR1 is LNHNV and CDR2 YYDKDF (reference sequence). This CDR3 contains 17 residues. The V and J ends lost 0 bases and 0 bases, in that order; junction bases with no gene match: 6. This CDR3 reads CATSRDHGSGSTDTQYF. The CDR3, as DNA: TGTGCCACCAGCAGAGATCATGGTAGCGGGAGCACAGATACGCAGTATTTT. The full variable domain, in which reference TRBV15 and TRBJ2-3 provide the parts outside the CDR3, is DAMVIQNPRYQVTQFGKPVTLSCSQTLNHNVMYWYQQKSSQAPKLLFHYYDKDFNNEADTPDNFQSRRPNTSFCFLDIRSPGLGDTAMYLCATSRDHGSGSTDTQYFGPGTRLTVL.

This chain links TRBV20-1 with TRBJ2-7, with D perhaps matching TRBD1 (7 bases). Germline-derived CDR1 and CDR2 are DFQATT and SNEGSKA (reference sequence). This CDR3 is 14 amino acids long. V lost 4 bases to trimming and J lost 3 bases, with 16 bases between them. CDR3 residues: CSANAGQSNYEQYF. CDR3 sequence (DNA): TGCAGTGCTAACGCGGGACAGTCAAACTACGAGCAGTACTTC.

V is TRBV12-3 or TRBV12-4 and J is TRBJ2-7, with TRBD2 matching 8 bases. The CDR3 sequence is 15 residues long. V lost 3 bases to trimming and J lost 1 base; unmatched junction nucleotides: 5. CDR3 residues: CASSFRAGGSYEQYF. The CDR3 nucleotides are TGTGCCAGCAGTTTTAGGGCGGGGGGTTCCTACGAGCAGTACTTC.

This clonotype has more than one count but fewer than ten. This sequence joins TRBV20-1 and TRBJ2-3; D perhaps matches TRBD2 (6 bases). Germline CDR1 DFQATT, CDR2 SNEGSKA (reference sequence). V lost 3 bases, J lost 4 bases, and 17 bases lay in between. The CDR3 consists of 15 residues. The CDR3 sequence is CSASVRRGRADTQYF. The CDR3 bases are TGCAGTGCTAGTGTGAGGAGGGGCCGGGCAGATACGCAGTATTTT.

This clonotype was counted at least ten times. V gene TRBV29-1 combines with J gene TRBJ2-1, with D perhaps TRBD2 (6 bases). The CDR3 covers 15 residues. In germline, CDR1 is SQVTM, CDR2 ANQGSEA. The V end lost 6 bases, the J end lost 6 bases, and 21 bases lay between the germline ends. The CDR3 loop reads CSVDWGSGVLNEQFF. The CDR3 DNA sequence: TGCAGCGTCGATTGGGGTAGCGGAGTTCTCAATGAGCAGTTCTTC.

This clonotype was detected many times. This rearrangement joins TRBV3-1 to TRBJ1-1, with D unresolved. This CDR3 region has 15 residues. Germline CDR1 and CDR2: LGHDT and YNNKEL (reference sequence). Trimming pared 0 bases from V and 1 base from J, leaving 9 bases between. CDR3 residues: CASSQELGRNTEAFF. The CDR3 nucleotides are TGTGCCAGCAGCCAAGAACTCGGCAGGAACACTGAAGCTTTCTTT.

The rearrangement uses TRBV15 and TRBJ2-7; 8 positions match TRBD1. Germline CDR1 reads LNHNV; CDR2 reads YYDKDF (reference sequence). The CDR3 runs to 15 residues. The V segment lost 3 bases and the J segment 4 bases; nucleotides outside the gene matches: 8. CDR3 in DNA: TGTGCCACCAGCAGGGACAGGGAGGTTAGTTACGAGCAGTACTTC. This translates into CATSRDREVSYEQYF.

This clonotype was picked up a small number of times. The chain combines TRBV10-3 with TRBJ2-1; 11 nucleotides align to TRBD2. This CDR3 has 16 amino acids. The V segment lost 6 bases and the J segment 4 bases; nucleotides outside the gene matches: 8. Germline V lookup: CDR1 ENHRY, CDR2 SYGVKD. The CDR3 region is CAISVSGTSGYNEQFF. CDR3 sequence (DNA): TGTGCCATCAGCGTCTCCGGGACTAGCGGTTACAATGAGCAGTTCTTC.